Sequencing of this T cell receptor beta chain was carried out in a study of vaccination effects on CD4 cells after COVID-19. The wider study: Two-dose vaccination with either BNT162b2 or mRNA-1273 was given to the participants. A couple of convalescent patients provided samples 16 days and one week prevaccination.

Ahead of sequencing, the ViraFEST assay grew antigen-specific CD4+ T cells using viral peptide pools. The culture ran for 10 days before CD4+ T cells were isolated. Between March and December 2020, the person had a SARS-CoV-2 infection that PCR confirmed. Each culture had half its medium swapped for IL-2 medium on days 3 and 7. Sequencing was performed with immunoSEQ multiplex PCR; in TCRdb, only in-frame clones are kept and a portion is missing. The sample gives 20,000 to 25,000 clones, roughly four fifths of which show up once; about 39% is in the top ten. CDR3 length: 15 residues. Germline loops: CDR1 LGHDT, CDR2 YNNKEL (reference sequence). V lost 4 bases, J lost 0 bases, and 11 bases lay in between. As regards this clone: Its antigen is undetermined.

The chain links TRBV3-1 (or the pseudogene TRBV3-2) to TRBJ2-3; D not certain. This sequence was found in a human donor who had a prior SARS-CoV-2 infection. Specimen: CD4+ T cells from PBMCs cultured with a peptide pool, collected before COVID-19 vaccination. The CDR3 DNA is TGTGCCAGCAGCCCGTCTTACCAAAGCACAGATACGCAGTATTTT. Protein product: CASSPSYQSTDTQYF.